The clone carrying this T cell receptor beta chain was detected many times. Its antigen is not known. The CDR3 has 18 amino acids. Germline lookup yields CDR1 LGHNA and CDR2 YSLEER. Trimming shortened V by 0 bases and J by 0 bases, and 16 bases separated the two germline ends. The data belong to a study of response to subunit inactivated influenza vaccine. Points from the study as a whole: After each seasonal influenza vaccination, few new T cells are recruited, the authors suggested.

TCRdb reanalysed the RT-PCR reads using MiXCR and keeps one entry per CDR3 protein. The sample lists fewer than 600,000 distinct CDR3 sequences, around 7.7% occurring once. The chain links TRBV4-3 to TRBJ2-3, with D possibly being TRBD1 (6 bases). This clonotype was sampled from a man in his fifties or sixties who received an inactivated influenza vaccine. The sample in question was PBMCs from blood, obtained 23 months after vaccination. In DNA, the CDR3 is TGCGCCAGCAGCCAAGATCTATTGCGCCAGGGGAGCACAGATACGCAGTATTTT. It is translated as CASSQDLLRQGSTDTQYF.